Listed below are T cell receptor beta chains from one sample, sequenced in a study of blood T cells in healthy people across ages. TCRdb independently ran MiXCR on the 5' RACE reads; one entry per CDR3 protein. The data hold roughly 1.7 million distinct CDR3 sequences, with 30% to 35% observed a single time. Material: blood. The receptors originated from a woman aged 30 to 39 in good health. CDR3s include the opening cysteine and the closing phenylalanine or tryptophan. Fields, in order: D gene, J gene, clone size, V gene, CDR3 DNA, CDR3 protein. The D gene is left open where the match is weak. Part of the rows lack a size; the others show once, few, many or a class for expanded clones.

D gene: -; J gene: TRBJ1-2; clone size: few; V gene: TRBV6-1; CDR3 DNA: TGTGCCAGCAGCGAAAGCGGGGGCGCGCCGGGCTATGGCTACACCTTC; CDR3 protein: CASSESGGAPGYGYTF
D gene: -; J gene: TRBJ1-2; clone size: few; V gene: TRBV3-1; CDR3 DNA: TGTGCCAGCAGCCAACGAAGAGGCTATGGCTACACCTTC; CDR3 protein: CASSQRRGYGYTF
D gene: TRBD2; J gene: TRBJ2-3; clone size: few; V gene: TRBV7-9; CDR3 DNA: TGTGCCAGCAGCAAATCAGATAGCGGGGGGCGCACAGATACGCAGTATTTT; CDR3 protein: CASSKSDSGGRTDTQYF
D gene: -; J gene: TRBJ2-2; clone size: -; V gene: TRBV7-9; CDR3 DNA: TGTGCCAGCAGCTTAGTCCGACGGGAAGGCGGGGAGCTGTTTTTT; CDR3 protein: CASSLVRREGGELFF
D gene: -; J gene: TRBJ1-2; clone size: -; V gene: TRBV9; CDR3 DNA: TGTGCCAGCAGCGGATCAGTTGGAGACGGCTACACCTTC; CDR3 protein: CASSGSVGDGYTF
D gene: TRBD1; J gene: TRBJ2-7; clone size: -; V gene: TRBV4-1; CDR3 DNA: TGCGCCAGCAGCCAAGTCGGCCCTTCCCGGGACAGGGGCTGGTTTATCAAGGGGGAGCAGTACTTC; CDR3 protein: CASSQVGPSRDRGWFIKGEQYF
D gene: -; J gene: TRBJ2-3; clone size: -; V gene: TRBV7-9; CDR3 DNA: TGTGCCAGCACCGGGCCGGGGGGCACAGATACGCAGTATTTT; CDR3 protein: CASTGPGGTDTQYF
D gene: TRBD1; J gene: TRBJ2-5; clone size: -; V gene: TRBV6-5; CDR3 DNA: TGTGCCAGCAGTTATCCCGGGACAGGGGTCGGAGAGCAGTACTTC; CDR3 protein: CASSYPGTGVGEQYF
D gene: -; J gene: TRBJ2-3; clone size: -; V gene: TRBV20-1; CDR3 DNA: TGCAGTGCCGAGGATAGGTACTCCACCTCCGCAGATACGCAGTATTTT; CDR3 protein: CSAEDRYSTSADTQYF
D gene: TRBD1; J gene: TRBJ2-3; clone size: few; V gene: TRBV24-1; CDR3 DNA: TGTGCCACCAGTGATTCGCGCCACAGGGGGGATACGCAGTATTTT; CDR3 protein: CATSDSRHRGDTQYF
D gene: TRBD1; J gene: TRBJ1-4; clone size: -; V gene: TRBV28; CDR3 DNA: TGTGCCAGCACCCTCGGACAGGGGGCGGATGAAAAACTGTTTTTT; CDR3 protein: CASTLGQGADEKLFF
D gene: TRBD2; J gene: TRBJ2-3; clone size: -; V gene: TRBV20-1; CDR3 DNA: TGCAGTGCTACAAGGAGCGGGGGGCCGAAGGATACGCAGTATTTT; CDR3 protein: CSATRSGGPKDTQYF
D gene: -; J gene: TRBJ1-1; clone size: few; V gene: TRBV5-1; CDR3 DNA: TGCGCCAGCAGTCAATCCTCACAGGGCACGGAAGCTTTCTTT; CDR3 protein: CASSQSSQGTEAFF
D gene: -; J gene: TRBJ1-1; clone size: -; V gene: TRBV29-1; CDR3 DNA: TGCAGCGTTTTACCCACGGGTAGCTCTGAAGCTTTCTTT; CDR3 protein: CSVLPTGSSEAFF
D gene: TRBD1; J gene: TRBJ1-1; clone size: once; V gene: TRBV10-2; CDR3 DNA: TGCGCCAGCAGTGGTGGACAGGGGGATACTGAAGCTTTCTTT; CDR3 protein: CASSGGQGDTEAFF
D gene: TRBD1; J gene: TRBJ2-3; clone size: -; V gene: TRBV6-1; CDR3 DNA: TGTGCCAGCAGTGCGACAGGGGGCGCAGATACGCAGTATTTT; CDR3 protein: CASSATGGADTQYF
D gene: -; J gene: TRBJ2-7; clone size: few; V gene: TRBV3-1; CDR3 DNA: TGTGCCAGCAGCCAAGAGGTGAGGGTTGGGGCCCACGAGCAGTACTTC; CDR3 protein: CASSQEVRVGAHEQYF
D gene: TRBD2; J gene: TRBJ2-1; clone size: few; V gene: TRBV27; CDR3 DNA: TGTGCCAGCAGTTTAAGGCCTAGCGGGGGAAACAATGAGCAGTTCTTC; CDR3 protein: CASSLRPSGGNNEQFF
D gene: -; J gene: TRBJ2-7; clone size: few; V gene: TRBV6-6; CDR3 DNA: TGTGCCAGCAGTTACGACCGCCGGGGCCCCTACGAGCAGTACTTC; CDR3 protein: CASSYDRRGPYEQYF
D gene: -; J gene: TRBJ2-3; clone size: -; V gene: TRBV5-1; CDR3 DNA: TGCGCCGGCAGCTTGTCATTGCAAGATACGCAGTATTTT; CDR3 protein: CAGSLSLQDTQYF
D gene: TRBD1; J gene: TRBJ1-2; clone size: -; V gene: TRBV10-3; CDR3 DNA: TGTGCCATCAGTGGGGAGGACAGGGCCGGCTATGGCTACACCTTC; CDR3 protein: CAISGEDRAGYGYTF
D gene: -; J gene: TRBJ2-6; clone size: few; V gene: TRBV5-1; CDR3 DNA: TGCGCCAGCAGCTCACTTGGGGGGCGTACTACTGGGGCCAACGTCCTGACTTTC; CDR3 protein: CASSSLGGRTTGANVLTF
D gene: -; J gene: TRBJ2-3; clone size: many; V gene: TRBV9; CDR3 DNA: TGTGCCAGCAGTCCTCGGACGGGCACAGATACGCAGTATTTT; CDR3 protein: CASSPRTGTDTQYF
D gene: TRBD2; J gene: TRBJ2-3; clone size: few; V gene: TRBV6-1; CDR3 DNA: TGTGCCAGCAGTGAAGAGTTGTTAGCGGGAGGGGCAGATACGCAGTATTTT; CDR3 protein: CASSEELLAGGADTQYF
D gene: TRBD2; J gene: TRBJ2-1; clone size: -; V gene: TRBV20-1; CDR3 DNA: TGCAGTGCTAGAATGCTAGCGGGAGGCTATGAGCAGTTCTTC; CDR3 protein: CSARMLAGGYEQFF
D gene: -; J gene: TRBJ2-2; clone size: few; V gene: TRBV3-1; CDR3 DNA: TGTGCCAGCAGCCAGGCAACCCTTGGTGGGGAGCTGTTTTTT; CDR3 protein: CASSQATLGGELFF
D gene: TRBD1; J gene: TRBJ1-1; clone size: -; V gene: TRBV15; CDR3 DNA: TGTGCCACCAGCAGAGGGACAGGGGGCGCCGGCACTGAAGCTTTCTTT; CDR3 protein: CATSRGTGGAGTEAFF
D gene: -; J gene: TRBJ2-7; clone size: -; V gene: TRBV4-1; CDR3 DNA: TGCGCCAGCAGCCAAGAACCCCCCACAGGGGGGGACGACGAGCAGTACTTC; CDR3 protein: CASSQEPPTGGDDEQYF
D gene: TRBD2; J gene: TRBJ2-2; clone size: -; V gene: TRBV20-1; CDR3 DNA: TGCAGTGCTAGCCGCCTAGCGGGGGGACACCGGGGAGCTGTTTTT; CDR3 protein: CSASRLAGGHRGAVF
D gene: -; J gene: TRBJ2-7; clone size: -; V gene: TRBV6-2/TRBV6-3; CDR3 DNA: TGTGCCAGCAGTCGAAGTTGGTCCTACGAGCAGTACTTC; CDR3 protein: CASSRSWSYEQYF
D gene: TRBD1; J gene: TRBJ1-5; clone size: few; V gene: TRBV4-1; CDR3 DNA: TGCGCCAGCAGCCAAAATACAGGGGAAGATCAGCCCCAGCATTTT; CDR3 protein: CASSQNTGEDQPQHF
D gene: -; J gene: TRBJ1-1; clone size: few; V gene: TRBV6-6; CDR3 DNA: TGTGCCAGCAATACGATGGGCACTGAAGCTTTCTTT; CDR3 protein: CASNTMGTEAFF
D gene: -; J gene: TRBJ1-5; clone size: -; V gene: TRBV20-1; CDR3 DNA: TGCAGTGCGTACAGGGTCGATACCAATCAGCCCCAGCATTTT; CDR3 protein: CSAYRVDTNQPQHF
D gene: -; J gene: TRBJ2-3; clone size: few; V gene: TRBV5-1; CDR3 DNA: TGCGCCAGCAGCAACCGGGACATCCAAGATACGCAGTATTTT; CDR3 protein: CASSNRDIQDTQYF
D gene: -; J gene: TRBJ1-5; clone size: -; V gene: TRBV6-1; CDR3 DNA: TGTGCCAGCAGTGAAAGGCGGGTCAATCAGCCCCAGCATTTT; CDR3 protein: CASSERRVNQPQHF
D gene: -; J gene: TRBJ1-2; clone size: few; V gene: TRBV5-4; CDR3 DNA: TGTGCCAGCAGCGTCCTTGAGGGTAATAACTATGGCTACACCTTC; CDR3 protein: CASSVLEGNNYGYTF
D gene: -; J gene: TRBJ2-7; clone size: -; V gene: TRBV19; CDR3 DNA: TGTGCCAGTAGTATAATTCCCGGGGGCATCGAGCAGTACTTC; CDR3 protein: CASSIIPGGIEQYF
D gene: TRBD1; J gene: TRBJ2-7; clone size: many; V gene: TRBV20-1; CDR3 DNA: TGCAGTGCTAGAACTCCGGGACAGGGGAACCACGAGCAGTACTTC; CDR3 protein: CSARTPGQGNHEQYF
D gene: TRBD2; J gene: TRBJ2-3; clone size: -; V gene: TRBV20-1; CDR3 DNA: TGCAGTGCTATACTAGCGGGGGTTACCGGAGATACGCAGTATTTT; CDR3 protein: CSAILAGVTGDTQYF
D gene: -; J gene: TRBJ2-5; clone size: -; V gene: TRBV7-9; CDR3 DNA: TGTGCCCGCAGCTCCGACACTAGACAAGAGACCCAGTACTTC; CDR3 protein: CARSSDTRQETQYF
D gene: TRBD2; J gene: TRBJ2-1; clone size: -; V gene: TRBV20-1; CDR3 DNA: TGCAGTGCTAGCGGGAGGGCCTCTGTCTACAATGAGCAGTTCTTC; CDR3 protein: CSASGRASVYNEQFF
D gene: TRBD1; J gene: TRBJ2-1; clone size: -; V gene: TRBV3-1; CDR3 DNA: TGTGCCAGCAGCCAAGATTTACAGGGGCGTGCCTCCTACAATGAGCAGTTCTTC; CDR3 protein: CASSQDLQGRASYNEQFF
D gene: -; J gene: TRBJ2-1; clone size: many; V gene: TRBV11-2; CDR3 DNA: TGTGCCAGCAGCTCGCCACTTACAGGAGTTGAGCAGTTCTTC; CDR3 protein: CASSSPLTGVEQFF
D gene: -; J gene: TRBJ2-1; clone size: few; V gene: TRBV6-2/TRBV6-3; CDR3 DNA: TGTGCCAGCAGTTCTACACCTCCGAGCGGCCTGAGGTCCAATGAGCAGTTCTTC; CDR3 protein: CASSSTPPSGLRSNEQFF
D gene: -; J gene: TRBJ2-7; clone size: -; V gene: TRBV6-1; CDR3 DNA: TGTGCCAGCAGTGAGCTAGTCCCTTACTTC; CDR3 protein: CASSELVPYF
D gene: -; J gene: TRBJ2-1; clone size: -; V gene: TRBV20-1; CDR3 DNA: TGCAGTGCTAGGGAGCGCCGTAGCTCCTACAATGAGCAGTTCTTC; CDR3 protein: CSARERRSSYNEQFF
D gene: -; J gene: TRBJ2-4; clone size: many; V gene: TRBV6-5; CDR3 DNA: TGTGCCAGCAGTTTGGCCCAGTCAAACATTCAGTACTTC; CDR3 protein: CASSLAQSNIQYF
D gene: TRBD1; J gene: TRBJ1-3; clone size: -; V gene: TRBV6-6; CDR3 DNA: TGTGCCAGCAGCTCTGACAGGGTGTGGGGAAACACCATATATTTT; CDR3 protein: CASSSDRVWGNTIYF
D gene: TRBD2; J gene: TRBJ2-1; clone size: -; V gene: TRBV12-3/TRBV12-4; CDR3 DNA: TGTGCCAGCACCTCGTCGGGACTAGGTACCATAAATGAGCAGTTCTTC; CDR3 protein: CASTSSGLGTINEQFF
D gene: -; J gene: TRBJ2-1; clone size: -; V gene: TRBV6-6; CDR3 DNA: TGTGCCAGCAGCTCATATAGCGGAAGAGCCTACAATGAGCAGTTCTTC; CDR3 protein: CASSSYSGRAYNEQFF
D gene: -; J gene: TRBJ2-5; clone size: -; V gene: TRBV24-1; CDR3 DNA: TGTGCCACCAGTGGCCCGTACCAAGAGACCCAGTACTTC; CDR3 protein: CATSGPYQETQYF
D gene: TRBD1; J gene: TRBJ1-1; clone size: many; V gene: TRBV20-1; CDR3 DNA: TGCAGTGCTTTAAGACAACAGGGGGGCACTGAAGCTTTCTTT; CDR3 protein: CSALRQQGGTEAFF
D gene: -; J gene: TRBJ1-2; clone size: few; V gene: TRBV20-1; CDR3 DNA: TGCAGTGCTAGAGATCAGGAATCGAGTGGCTACACCTTC; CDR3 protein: CSARDQESSGYTF
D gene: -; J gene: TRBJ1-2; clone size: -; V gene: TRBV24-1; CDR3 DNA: TGTGCCACCAGTGATTTATCCCTATCCTATGGCTACACCTTC; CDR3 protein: CATSDLSLSYGYTF
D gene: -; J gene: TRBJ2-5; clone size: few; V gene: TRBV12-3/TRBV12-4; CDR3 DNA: TGTGCCAGCAGTCAAGGGGACAAATGGGAGACCCAGTACTTC; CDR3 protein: CASSQGDKWETQYF
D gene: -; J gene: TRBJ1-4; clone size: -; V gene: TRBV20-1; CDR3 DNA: TGCAGTGCTCTACGGACAGAGTCTAATGAAAAACTGTTTTTT; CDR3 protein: CSALRTESNEKLFF
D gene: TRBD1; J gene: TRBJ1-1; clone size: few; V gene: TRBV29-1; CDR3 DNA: TGCAGCGTTGAAGCAGGGGGGGGCACTGAAGCTTTCTTT; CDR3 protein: CSVEAGGGTEAFF